This T cell receptor beta chain derives from a study of CD8+ T cells in alopecia areata. Across the study: Treated patients were dosed with oral tofacitinib, taking 5 to 10 mg twice daily. Study-level points and caveats: In blood and scalp, many expanded lesional clones persisted during tofacitinib. Resident alphabeta T cells of normal skin are also sequenced in scalp samples. Researchers say the link of baseline CD8+ expansion to response remains uncertain, with one nonresponder.

Treatment in this sample: oral pan-JAK inhibitor, 5-10 mg twice daily. CDR3 length: 15 amino acids. CDR1 is MNHEY, CDR2 SMNVEV, per germline (reference sequence). V lost 0 bases to trimming and J lost 7 bases; unmatched junction nucleotides: 7. With respect to this clone: What it binds is unknown.

Extraction of RNA preceded its reverse transcription into cDNA, which served as the sequencing template. Assay: immunoSEQ multiplex PCR; the TCRdb copy retains only in-frame clones and omits some. The sample yields a few hundred thousand clones, 60% seen once. The receptor's source is a human donor with alopecia areata. This chain joins TRBV27 and TRBJ1-1; 8 bases agree with TRBD1. Sequenced material: CD4+ T cells sorted from blood, taken around week 53, from a patient treated with tofacitinib. The CDR3 spells CASSLSPGQGFEAFF. Written as DNA, the CDR3 is TGTGCCAGCAGTTTATCCCCCGGACAGGGTTTTGAAGCTTTCTTT.